These T cell receptor beta chains were read from a single sample in a study of OX40 agonist ivuxolimab in advanced cancers. The protocol was immunoSEQ multiplex PCR, while the TCRdb copy is restricted to in-frame clones and leaves out a portion. The sample comprises approximately 77,000 clones, about 89% of which are singletons, and around 1.5% rests with the top ten. Specimen: CD4+ or CD8+ T cells sorted from blood, collected in a trial of the OX40 agonist ivuxolimab. These receptor sequences come from an adult with an advanced solid tumor such as melanoma, head and neck, liver or kidney cancer. The CDR3 runs from the conserved cysteine through the conserved F or W. Fields, in order: V gene, J gene, D gene, clone size, CDR3 DNA, CDR3 protein. D genes are given only for firm matches. Size tells how often a clone was seen (once, few, many) or the class of an expanded clone, and some rows leave it out.

v_gene: TRBV5-1
j_gene: TRBJ2-7
d_gene: NA
abundance: NA
CDR3nt: TGCGCCAGCAGCTTGGGGACGGGGATCTACGAGCAGTACTTC
CDR3aa: CASSLGTGIYEQYF

v_gene: TRBV7-9
j_gene: TRBJ2-7
d_gene: NA
abundance: NA
CDR3nt: TGTGCCAGCAGCTTCCGACAGGACGAGCAGTACTTC
CDR3aa: CASSFRQDEQYF

v_gene: TRBV5-1
j_gene: TRBJ2-3
d_gene: NA
abundance: NA
CDR3nt: TGCGCCAGCAGCTTTCGGGCGGGGGCCAATCGGGATACGCAGTATTTT
CDR3aa: CASSFRAGANRDTQYF

v_gene: TRBV19
j_gene: TRBJ2-1
d_gene: TRBD2
abundance: once
CDR3nt: TGTGCCAGTGCGTCTAGCGGGACCCCCTACAATGAGCAGTTCTTC
CDR3aa: CASASSGTPYNEQFF

v_gene: TRBV27
j_gene: TRBJ2-2
d_gene: NA
abundance: NA
CDR3nt: TGTGCCAGCAGACTTCAGAACACCGGGGAGCTGTTTTTT
CDR3aa: CASRLQNTGELFF

v_gene: TRBV5-6
j_gene: TRBJ1-2
d_gene: TRBD1
abundance: NA
CDR3nt: TGTGCCAGCAGCTTGAACAGGGGGCGCGCGAACTATGGCTACACCTTC
CDR3aa: CASSLNRGRANYGYTF

v_gene: TRBV28
j_gene: TRBJ2-3
d_gene: NA
abundance: NA
CDR3nt: TGTGCCAGCAGTTTAGGTGGCTTCACAGATACGCAGTATTTT
CDR3aa: CASSLGGFTDTQYF

v_gene: TRBV30
j_gene: TRBJ1-3
d_gene: NA
abundance: once
CDR3nt: TGTGCCTGGAGTGTCGCGTCACCTGGAAACACCATATATTTT
CDR3aa: CAWSVASPGNTIYF

v_gene: TRBV5-1
j_gene: TRBJ2-3
d_gene: NA
abundance: NA
CDR3nt: TGCGCCAGCAGCCTAGCCCAGGGCACAGATACGCAGTATTTT
CDR3aa: CASSLAQGTDTQYF

v_gene: TRBV23-1
j_gene: TRBJ1-5
d_gene: NA
abundance: NA
CDR3nt: TGCGCCAGGCAAGGGGCTCCAGGGCCCCATCAGCCCCAGCATTTT
CDR3aa: CARQGAPGPHQPQHF

v_gene: TRBV10-2
j_gene: TRBJ2-7
d_gene: NA
abundance: NA
CDR3nt: TGCGCCAGCAGTGTTGAGGTAACCTCCTACGAGCAGTACTTC
CDR3aa: CASSVEVTSYEQYF

v_gene: TRBV2
j_gene: TRBJ1-1
d_gene: NA
abundance: NA
CDR3nt: TGTGCCAGCAGTGAGGGGGAGTACACTGAAGCTTTCTTT
CDR3aa: CASSEGEYTEAFF

v_gene: TRBV4-2
j_gene: TRBJ2-2
d_gene: TRBD2
abundance: NA
CDR3nt: TGTGCCAGCAGCCAAGGACTAGCGGGAGGTAACACCGGGGAGCTGTTTTTT
CDR3aa: CASSQGLAGGNTGELFF

v_gene: TRBV4-1
j_gene: TRBJ1-5
d_gene: NA
abundance: NA
CDR3nt: TGCGCCAGCAGCCAAGTGTCAGATCAGCCCCAGCATTTT
CDR3aa: CASSQVSDQPQHF

v_gene: TRBV6-1
j_gene: TRBJ2-7
d_gene: NA
abundance: once
CDR3nt: TGTGCCAGCAGTGAAGCGCTCAGGGCCCCGACGGGGGAGCAGTACTTC
CDR3aa: CASSEALRAPTGEQYF

v_gene: TRBV9
j_gene: TRBJ2-7
d_gene: TRBD1
abundance: NA
CDR3nt: TGTGCCAGCAGCGTCGGGACAGGGGGCATTCTCGGCGAGCAGTACTTC
CDR3aa: CASSVGTGGILGEQYF

v_gene: TRBV4-1
j_gene: TRBJ2-2
d_gene: TRBD2
abundance: NA
CDR3nt: TGCGCCAGCAGGCGACCGGGAGGCACCGGGGAGCTGTTTTTT
CDR3aa: CASRRPGGTGELFF

v_gene: TRBV27
j_gene: TRBJ2-3
d_gene: TRBD2
abundance: NA
CDR3nt: TGTGCCAGCACTCCCTACCCCACTAGCGGTGGGAGAGATACGCAGTATTTT
CDR3aa: CASTPYPTSGGRDTQYF

v_gene: TRBV18
j_gene: TRBJ1-3
d_gene: NA
abundance: few
CDR3nt: TGTGCCAGCTCACCGGACAGCTTCTCTGGAAACACCATATATTTT
CDR3aa: CASSPDSFSGNTIYF

v_gene: TRBV7-2
j_gene: TRBJ2-2
d_gene: NA
abundance: NA
CDR3nt: TGTGCCAGCAGCCCCTCCGGCTGGCAGGCGAACACCGGGGAGCTGTTTTTT
CDR3aa: CASSPSGWQANTGELFF

v_gene: TRBV19
j_gene: TRBJ1-3
d_gene: NA
abundance: NA
CDR3nt: TGTGCCAGTAGTACCGGACAGAGCTCTGGAAACACCATATATTTT
CDR3aa: CASSTGQSSGNTIYF

v_gene: TRBV5-5
j_gene: TRBJ2-2
d_gene: NA
abundance: NA
CDR3nt: TGTGCCAGCAGCCTCATAACCACCGGGGAGCTGTTTTTT
CDR3aa: CASSLITTGELFF

v_gene: TRBV6-5
j_gene: TRBJ2-4
d_gene: NA
abundance: NA
CDR3nt: TGTGCCAGCAGTTACGGGGGCCCAGGGTACATTCAGTACTTC
CDR3aa: CASSYGGPGYIQYF

v_gene: TRBV2
j_gene: TRBJ1-1
d_gene: TRBD1
abundance: NA
CDR3nt: TGTGCCAGCAGTGGACAGGGGGAGTGGACTGAAGCTTTCTTT
CDR3aa: CASSGQGEWTEAFF

v_gene: TRBV6-1
j_gene: TRBJ2-4
d_gene: NA
abundance: once
CDR3nt: TGTGCCAGCAGGGATGGGGGGACCAAAAACATTCAGTACTTC
CDR3aa: CASRDGGTKNIQYF

v_gene: TRBV5-1
j_gene: TRBJ2-7
d_gene: TRBD1
abundance: NA
CDR3nt: TGCGCCAGCAGCACTCGAACACAGGGGGGCGAGCAGTACTTC
CDR3aa: CASSTRTQGGEQYF

v_gene: TRBV30
j_gene: TRBJ2-1
d_gene: TRBD2
abundance: NA
CDR3nt: TGTGCCTGGAGGGACGGTAGCGGGATTGAGCAGTTCTTC
CDR3aa: CAWRDGSGIEQFF

v_gene: TRBV7-6
j_gene: TRBJ2-2
d_gene: NA
abundance: NA
CDR3nt: TGTGCCAGCAGCTTAGCCCCGGGGCCGAACACCGGGGAGCTGTTTTTT
CDR3aa: CASSLAPGPNTGELFF

v_gene: TRBV20-1
j_gene: TRBJ2-1
d_gene: NA
abundance: NA
CDR3nt: TGCAGTGCGGAAGGCCTCAATGAGCAGTTCTTC
CDR3aa: CSAEGLNEQFF

v_gene: TRBV5-1
j_gene: TRBJ2-3
d_gene: TRBD1
abundance: NA
CDR3nt: TGCGCCAGCAGCTGGACAGGGGAGCGCTCAGATACGCAGTATTTT
CDR3aa: CASSWTGERSDTQYF

v_gene: TRBV7-8
j_gene: TRBJ2-3
d_gene: NA
abundance: NA
CDR3nt: TGTGCCAGCAGCTTGGCTACAGGGACTAGCACAGATACGCAGTATTTT
CDR3aa: CASSLATGTSTDTQYF

v_gene: TRBV28
j_gene: TRBJ2-7
d_gene: NA
abundance: once
CDR3nt: TGTGCCAGCACTCCGGGCAGCAACTCCTACGAGCAGTACTTC
CDR3aa: CASTPGSNSYEQYF

v_gene: TRBV28
j_gene: TRBJ1-2
d_gene: TRBD1
abundance: NA
CDR3nt: TGTGCCAGCAGCCTACCCCGGACAGGGTATGGCTACACCTTC
CDR3aa: CASSLPRTGYGYTF

v_gene: TRBV18
j_gene: TRBJ2-5
d_gene: NA
abundance: NA
CDR3nt: TGTGCCAGCTCACCAGACAGCCTAACCGAGTACTTC
CDR3aa: CASSPDSLTEYF

v_gene: TRBV19
j_gene: TRBJ1-1
d_gene: NA
abundance: NA
CDR3nt: TGTGCCAGTAGTATCCCCTCAGCCCCATCTGAAGCTTTCTTT
CDR3aa: CASSIPSAPSEAFF

v_gene: TRBV28
j_gene: TRBJ2-1
d_gene: NA
abundance: NA
CDR3nt: TGTGCCAGCAGTAACCTATACGGTGAGCAGTTCTTC
CDR3aa: CASSNLYGEQFF

v_gene: TRBV30
j_gene: TRBJ1-3
d_gene: NA
abundance: NA
CDR3nt: TGTGCCTGGAGTTCTGGTCCTGGAAACACCATATATTTT
CDR3aa: CAWSSGPGNTIYF

v_gene: TRBV7-2
j_gene: TRBJ2-7
d_gene: NA
abundance: NA
CDR3nt: TGTGCCAGCCGAGGGGGGTCGACCTACGAGCAGTACTTC
CDR3aa: CASRGGSTYEQYF

v_gene: TRBV5-1
j_gene: TRBJ2-3
d_gene: NA
abundance: NA
CDR3nt: TGCGCCAGCAGCTCGAACTGGGATACGCAGTATTTT
CDR3aa: CASSSNWDTQYF

v_gene: TRBV2
j_gene: TRBJ2-1
d_gene: NA
abundance: NA
CDR3nt: TGTGCCAGCAGCTCTCAGGGGGGATTCTACAATGAGCAGTTCTTC
CDR3aa: CASSSQGGFYNEQFF

v_gene: TRBV5-1
j_gene: TRBJ1-3
d_gene: NA
abundance: NA
CDR3nt: TGCGCCAGTACCGACAGTCCGAACTCTGGAAACACCATATATTTT
CDR3aa: CASTDSPNSGNTIYF

v_gene: TRBV9
j_gene: TRBJ2-1
d_gene: NA
abundance: once
CDR3nt: TGTGCCAGCAGCGTAGCGGGCGGGGCGGGTACGAGAGGAAATGAGCAGTTCTTC
CDR3aa: CASSVAGGAGTRGNEQFF

v_gene: TRBV6-5
j_gene: TRBJ2-7
d_gene: NA
abundance: NA
CDR3nt: TGTGCCAGCGCCTCGAACGCCTACGAGCAGTACTTC
CDR3aa: CASASNAYEQYF

v_gene: TRBV7-8
j_gene: TRBJ1-5
d_gene: NA
abundance: NA
CDR3nt: TGTGCCAGCAGCTTAGCAGAAGGTGCAGCCCAGCATTTT
CDR3aa: CASSLAEGAAQHF

v_gene: TRBV11-2
j_gene: TRBJ2-1
d_gene: TRBD2
abundance: NA
CDR3nt: TGTGCCAGCAGCTTAGAGGGACTATCCTACAATGAGCAGTTCTTC
CDR3aa: CASSLEGLSYNEQFF

v_gene: TRBV29-1
j_gene: TRBJ1-1
d_gene: NA
abundance: once
CDR3nt: TGCAGCGTTGGGGAAGGTGAAGCTTTCTTT
CDR3aa: CSVGEGEAFF

v_gene: TRBV27
j_gene: TRBJ2-5
d_gene: TRBD2
abundance: NA
CDR3nt: TGTGCCAGCAGGGGCGGGAGTTTGACCCAGTACTTC
CDR3aa: CASRGGSLTQYF

v_gene: TRBV11-2
j_gene: TRBJ2-3
d_gene: NA
abundance: NA
CDR3nt: TGTGCCAGCAGCTTCTCTGGTGGGGGGCGCGCAGATACGCAGTATTTT
CDR3aa: CASSFSGGGRADTQYF

v_gene: TRBV6-5
j_gene: TRBJ1-2
d_gene: NA
abundance: NA
CDR3nt: TGTGCCAGCAGTTACGCGCTTACAGGGCGCGGGCATGGCTACACCTTC
CDR3aa: CASSYALTGRGHGYTF

v_gene: TRBV5-1
j_gene: TRBJ2-1
d_gene: TRBD1
abundance: once
CDR3nt: TGCGCCAGCAGTCCGGGACAGGGTGGATACAATGAGCAGTTCTTC
CDR3aa: CASSPGQGGYNEQFF